These 28 T cell receptor beta chains were all obtained from the same sample, sequenced in a study of cytomegalovirus exposure and HLA in healthy donors. Primers for the PCR totalled 60 Vbeta and 13 Jbeta. Assay: immunoSEQ multiplex PCR; the TCRdb copy retains only in-frame clones and omits some. In total, the table holds around 55,000 clones. The specimen was PBMCs. These receptors all stem from a man over 45 in good health and CMV-seropositive.

The chain has TRBV7-2 and TRBJ2-7; the match to TRBD2 covers 11 bases. With V trimmed by 2 bases and J by 3 bases, 12 bases remained unmatched. The CDR3 is 18 residues long. Germline V gene lookup returns CDR1 SGHTA and CDR2 FQGNSA. CDR3 in DNA: TGTGCCAGCAGCTTAAAGGGCAACATCGGGACTAGCGGCTACGAGCAGTACTTC. Its translation is CASSLKGNIGTSGYEQYF.

V usage is TRBV18 and J usage is TRBJ2-3, with 7 bases aligning to TRBD1. CDR3 size: 15 residues. Germline CDR1 is KGHSH and CDR2 is LQKENI. J was trimmed by 0 bases and V by 3 bases; bases with no gene match: 3. CDR3: CASSPLTGSTDTQYF. CDR3 coding DNA: TGTGCCAGCTCACCGTTGACAGGGAGCACAGATACGCAGTATTTT. Based on the CDR3 plus reference TRBV18 and TRBJ2-3, the full variable domain is NAGVMQNPRHLVRRRGQEARLRCSPMKGHSHVYWYRQLPEEGLKFMVYLQKENIIDESGMPKERFSAEFPKEGPSILRIQQVVRGDSAAYFCASSPLTGSTDTQYFGPGTRLTVL.

The rearrangement links TRBV18 to TRBJ1-5; D gene uncertain. V lost 3 bases and J 7 bases, leaving 10 bases between the germline ends. Germline CDR1 KGHSH, CDR2 LQKENI. The CDR3 runs 13 residues. The CDR3 DNA reads as TGTGCCAGCTCACCGCCCATCGGGCAGCCCCAGCATTTT. Its protein product is CASSPPIGQPQHF.

The V call is TRBV15, the J call TRBJ2-6; TRBD1 matches at 8 bases. The germline V gene encodes CDR1 LNHNV and CDR2 YYDKDF (reference sequence). The V and J ends lost 5 bases and 2 bases, in that order; junction bases with no gene match: 5. The CDR3 is made up of 16 amino acids. The DNA of the CDR3 is TGTGCCACCAGCGGACCGACAGGGGCTGGGGCCAACGTCCTGACTTTC. Its protein is CATSGPTGAGANVLTF.

V and J are TRBV19 and TRBJ2-7; 7 nucleotides line up with TRBD1. With 5 bases clipped from V and 6 bases from J, the junction kept 10 bases outside the gene matches. Germline values: CDR1 LNHDA, CDR2 SQIVND (reference sequence). This CDR3 has 14 amino acids. The CDR3: CASSPGTVLGEQYF. CDR3 bases: TGTGCCAGTAGTCCCGGGACAGTACTTGGCGAGCAGTACTTC.

The genes are TRBV9 and TRBJ1-1, with TRBD1 as a possible D gene (6 bases). The CDR3 totals 14 residues. Looked up from germline, CDR1 is SGDLS and CDR2 is YYNGEE. Trimming stripped 4 bases from V and 0 bases from J, with 10 bases between. The CDR3 DNA reads TGTGCCAGCAGCCCCGGACAGATGAACACTGAAGCTTTCTTT. The encoded protein is CASSPGQMNTEAFF. The whole variable domain, filled in from reference TRBV9 and TRBJ1-1, reads DSGVTQTPKHLITATGQRVTLRCSPRSGDLSVYWYQQSLDQGLQFLIQYYNGEERAKGNILERFSAQQFPDLHSELNLSSLELGDSALYFCASSPGQMNTEAFFGQGTRLTVV.

Note on this clone: A junction end diverges from the germline sequence, so it may reflect a read error. The CDR3 DNA is TGTGCCGGGAGCGAAAACTCTGCAACTAATGAAAAACTGTTTTTT. It specifies CAGSENSATNEKLFF. This sequence joins TRBV30 and TRBJ1-4; no definite D call. The germline V gene encodes CDR1 GTSNPN and CDR2 SVGIG (reference sequence). The CDR3 length is 15 residues.

The chain recombines TRBV28 with TRBJ1-2; 9 bases agree with TRBD1. CDR3 length: 15 residues. CDR1 MDHEN and CDR2 SYDVKM come from the germline V gene. V lost 3 bases and J lost 8; bases outside the gene matches: 10. CDR3 bases: TGTGCCAGCAGTTTGGGGACAGGGACACTTGGCGGCTACACCTTC. This encodes CASSLGTGTLGGYTF.

The chain links TRBV7-8 to TRBJ1-5; D gene uncertain. Between the trimmed V and J ends, which lost 1 base and 0 bases, there was a span of 7 bases. This CDR3 region has 15 residues. Germline V gene lookup returns CDR1 SGHVS and CDR2 FQNEAQ. The DNA for the CDR3 is TGTGCCAGCAGCTTAGGCGGTTATAGCAATCAGCCCCAGCATTTT. It yields the protein CASSLGGYSNQPQHF.

The chain recombines TRBV5-1 with TRBJ1-1; D is uncertain. The CDR3 totals 16 residues. Trimming cost V 4 bases and J 3 bases, with 19 bases left between them. The germline V gene has CDR1 SGHRS and CDR2 YFSETQ. CDR3 in amino acids: CASSPGTLAADTEAFF. The DNA of the CDR3 is TGCGCCAGCAGCCCCGGTACCCTGGCTGCGGACACTGAAGCTTTCTTT.

V gene TRBV30 combines with J gene TRBJ2-7; D may be TRBD1 (6 bases). V was cut by 1 base and J by 7 bases, with 17 bases left in between. This CDR3 has 14 amino acids. Per the germline V gene, CDR1 is GTSNPN and CDR2 is SVGIG (reference sequence). CDR3 coding DNA: TGTGCCTGGAGTGGGGGAAAGGGGGTGAAGGAGCAGTACTTC. Translating gives CAWSGGKGVKEQYF.

With regard to this clone: Other DNA sequences in the same sample also yield this CDR3. The CDR3 nucleotides read TGTGCCAGTAGTCTACAGGGAAACACTGAAGCTTTCTTT. The encoded protein is CASSLQGNTEAFF. The chain employs TRBV19 and TRBJ1-1; D might be TRBD1 (6 bases). Trimming took off 5 bases at V and 2 bases at J, with 9 bases between the two ends. Per germline, CDR1 LNHDA and CDR2 SQIVND (reference sequence). The CDR3 has 13 residues.

This chain connects TRBV19 to TRBJ1-5; 7 bases agree with TRBD1. Germline CDR1 is LNHDA and CDR2 is SQIVND (reference sequence). The V segment lost 2 bases and the J segment 3 bases; nucleotides outside the gene matches: 4. The CDR3 is 15 amino acids. CDR3 DNA: TGTGCCAGTAGTATAAGTCAGGGGGTCAATCAGCCCCAGCATTTT. It is translated as CASSISQGVNQPQHF.

The genes are TRBV2 and TRBJ1-5; D is possibly TRBD1 (5 bases). CDR1 is SNHLY, CDR2 FYNNEI, per germline. V was shortened by 7 bases and J by 4 bases, with 17 bases between the two germline ends. This CDR3 contains 15 residues. The CDR3 nucleotides are TGTGCCAGCACCAGAGGGTCGGGGGGTAATCAGCCCCAGCATTTT. This translates into CASTRGSGGNQPQHF.

The V call is TRBV7-9, the J call TRBJ1-1; 7 bases are shared with TRBD1. Germline CDR1 and CDR2: SEHNR and FQNEAQ (reference sequence). This CDR3 has 13 residues. Trimming at V came to 5 bases and at J to 0 bases, leaving 0 bases not matched to a gene. This CDR3 reads CASSQGVNTEAFF. CDR3 in DNA: TGTGCCAGCAGCCAGGGGGTGAACACTGAAGCTTTCTTT.

DNA of the CDR3: TGTGCCAGCAGCTTAAGGGGACAGAGGTACAATGAGCAGTTCTTC. Residues: CASSLRGQRYNEQFF. The rearrangement joins TRBV7-9 to TRBJ2-1; TRBD1 matches 7 bases. Unmatched junction bases numbered 5, after V lost 2 bases and J lost 4 bases. The germline V gene has CDR1 SEHNR and CDR2 FQNEAQ (reference sequence). The CDR3 runs to 15 residues.

The chain links TRBV18 to TRBJ1-1, with a tentative D call TRBD1 (6 bases). This CDR3 is built from 14 residues. Germline V gene data show CDR1 as KGHSH and CDR2 as LQKENI. Between the trimmed V and J ends, which lost 3 bases and 2 bases, there was a span of 10 bases. The CDR3 here is CASSPKTGNTEAFF. The DNA of the CDR3 is TGTGCCAGCTCACCGAAGACAGGAAACACTGAAGCTTTCTTT.

The chain joins TRBV5-1 to TRBJ2-5; perhaps TRBD1 as D (6 bases). Gene TRBJ2-7 matches the end of the DNA better, so the J call may be wrong. Per the germline V gene, CDR1 is SGHRS and CDR2 is YFSETQ. CDR3 length: 15 amino acids. CDR3 coding DNA: TGCGCCAGCAGCTTGGAGACAGGTCCCTCCTACGAGCAGTACTTC. As protein: CASSLETGPSYEQYF.

This chain connects TRBV2 to TRBJ2-7; the match to TRBD1 covers 9 bases. This CDR3 spans 14 amino acids. The ends lost 7 bases at V and 7 bases at J; junction bases unmatched: 11. Germline V gives CDR1 SNHLY, CDR2 FYNNEI. CDR3 sequence reads: CASTRDREMGEQYF. CDR3 nucleotides: TGTGCCAGCACAAGGGACAGGGAGATGGGGGAGCAGTACTTC. Together with reference TRBV2 and TRBJ2-7, the CDR3 gives the full variable domain: EPEVTQTPSHQVTQMGQEVILRCVPISNHLYFYWYRQILGQKVEFLVSFYNNEISEKSEIFDDQFSVERPDGSNFTLKIRSTKLEDSAMYFCASTRDREMGEQYFGPGTRLTVT.

Turning to this clone: At one of its ends the junction is not consistent with the germline gene, which may arise from a read error. V and J are TRBV30 and TRBJ2-3; tentatively, D is TRBD2 (6 bases). This CDR3 comprises 16 residues. Germline loops: CDR1 GTSNPN, CDR2 SVGIG (reference sequence). The CDR3 nucleotides read TGTGCCTGGACGATGCCTAGCGCCCCCCGGCCAGATAAGCAGTATTTT. It specifies CAWTMPSAPRPDKQYF.

The CDR3 sequence: CASSLLAGNSYEQYF. The CDR3 nucleotides are TGTGCCAGCAGCTTGCTAGCGGGGAACTCCTACGAGCAGTACTTC. The gene calls are TRBV5-6 and TRBJ2-7; 9 nucleotides agree with TRBD2. From germline, CDR1 is SGHDT and CDR2 YYEEEE. The CDR3 totals 15 residues. The V segment lost 1 base and the J segment 0 bases; nucleotides outside the gene matches: 2. Combining the CDR3 with reference TRBV5-6 and TRBJ2-7 gives the whole variable domain DAGVTQSPTHLIKTRGQQVTLRCSPKSGHDTVSWYQQALGQGPQFIFQYYEEEERQRGNFPDRFSGHQFPNYSSELNVNALLLGDSALYLCASSLLAGNSYEQYFGPGTRLTVT.

The V call is TRBV14, the J call TRBJ1-1, with 8 bases fitting TRBD1. The V gene's germline CDR1 is SGHDN and CDR2 FVKESK. Unmatched junction bases numbered 9, after V lost 4 bases and J lost 8 bases. CDR3 length: 14 residues. CDR3 sequence: CASSPLPGQAEAFF. The CDR3 DNA reads as TGTGCCAGCAGCCCGCTTCCGGGACAGGCCGAAGCTTTCTTT. Filled out from reference TRBV14 and TRBJ1-1, the complete variable domain reads EAGVTQFPSHSVIEKGQTVTLRCDPISGHDNLYWYRRVMGKEIKFLLHFVKESKQDESGMPNNRFLAERTGGTYSTLKVQPAELEDSGVYFCASSPLPGQAEAFFGQGTRLTVV.

This rearrangement joins TRBV18 to TRBJ2-1; tentatively, D is TRBD2 (5 bases). The germline V gene has CDR1 KGHSH and CDR2 LQKENI. There are 16 residues in the CDR3. V was shortened by 3 bases and J by 0 bases, with 12 bases between the two germline ends. CDR3 loop: CASSPSSPLSYNEQFF. The CDR3 DNA sequence: TGTGCCAGCTCACCCTCTAGCCCCCTCTCCTACAATGAGCAGTTCTTC.

This rearrangement joins TRBV11-2 to TRBJ1-3; 8 positions match TRBD1. Germline trimming cut 4 bases from V and 2 bases from J; bases unmatched to any gene: 4. Germline V lookup: CDR1 SGHAT, CDR2 FQNNGV. CDR3 length: 15 amino acids. The CDR3 here is CASSSIRGPGNTIYF. The CDR3 DNA reads TGTGCCAGCAGCTCCATCAGGGGGCCTGGAAACACCATATATTTT.

The chain links TRBV4-3 to TRBJ1-2; D remains unclear. The V and J ends lost 3 bases and 7 bases respectively, with 21 bases between them. This CDR3 contains 16 residues. CDR1 is LGHNA, CDR2 YSLEER, per germline. The CDR3 region has the DNA TGCGCCAGCAGCCAGACTACCGCTGTGGGAGAGGGTGGCTACACCTTC. Translated: CASSQTTAVGEGGYTF.

The V gene is TRBV2, the J gene TRBJ1-2; the D is unclear. Looked up from germline, CDR1 is SNHLY and CDR2 is FYNNEI. The CDR3 spans 14 residues. The V gene lost 1 base and the J gene lost 3 bases, with 9 bases spanning the gap. The CDR3 loop is CASSEDGDYYGYTF. The CDR3 bases are TGTGCCAGCAGTGAAGACGGAGACTACTATGGCTACACCTTC. The whole variable domain, remainder taken from reference TRBV2 and TRBJ1-2, is EPEVTQTPSHQVTQMGQEVILRCVPISNHLYFYWYRQILGQKVEFLVSFYNNEISEKSEIFDDQFSVERPDGSNFTLKIRSTKLEDSAMYFCASSEDGDYYGYTFGSGTRLTVV.

J is TRBJ2-6 and V is TRBV27, with 8 nucleotides matching TRBD1. Germline V gene data show CDR1 as MNHEY and CDR2 as SMNVEV (reference sequence). The CDR3 is made up of 15 amino acids. V shed 6 bases and J 0 bases; nucleotides not matched to a gene: 1. CDR3 residues: CASRDRASGANVLTF. CDR3 in DNA: TGTGCCAGCAGGGACAGGGCCTCTGGGGCCAACGTCCTGACTTTC. The full variable domain, its missing parts supplied by reference TRBV27 and TRBJ2-6, is EAQVTQNPRYLITVTGKKLTVTCSQNMNHEYMSWYRQDPGLGLRQIYYSMNVEVTDKGDVPEGYKVSRKEKRNFPLILESPSPNQTSLYFCASRDRASGANVLTFGAGSRLTVL.

The rearrangement uses TRBV4-3 and TRBJ2-7; D unclear. Deletions cut 6 bases from V and 2 bases from J, with 17 bases between. This CDR3 is built from 15 residues. CDR1 and CDR2 (germline): LGHNA, YSLEER. The CDR3 DNA reads TGCGCCAGCAGTCCCCAACCCGGGTCGGCCTACGAGCAGTACTTC. This encodes CASSPQPGSAYEQYF.